This T cell receptor (beta chain) was recorded in a study of a mutant IDH1 vaccine in newly diagnosed glioma. On the study more broadly: The earlier regimen, radiotherapy, temozolomide, or both, was most often both. Week 35 was assigned to visit V12, and week 47 was assigned to visit V13.

The CDR3 consists of 15 residues. Germline CDR1 and CDR2: SGHNT and YYREEE (reference sequence). J gave up 6 bases and V 4 bases, and 11 bases lay outside the gene matches. This clone has just one count. Antigen unknown. Libraries were prepared by immunoSEQ multiplex PCR; TCRdb keeps only in-frame clonotypes and omits some of them. This sample has about 26,000 clones, with roughly 85% found just once. Time point indicated: week 35, safety follow-up. Vaccinated patients received 300 ug of mutant IDH1 20-mer peptide per dose, with topical imiquimod. This chain uses TRBV5-4 with TRBJ2-7; 9 positions match TRBD1. The sequence derives from a man under 40 with glioma. The source was PBMCs, collected from a glioma patient whose treatment included an IDH1 peptide vaccine. CDR3 DNA: TGTGCCAGCAGCAGATACAGGGGGCTTGGGGTCGAGCAGTACTTC. Translation: CASSRYRGLGVEQYF.